One and the same sample provided the 10 T cell receptor beta chains below, sequenced in a study of identical twins. MiXCR was run by TCRdb on the 5' RACE reads, yielding one entry per CDR3 protein. Among 1.5 million or so distinct CDR3 sequences listed, under 35% were seen once. Sequencing was carried out using cord blood. All receptors derive from a newborn girl in good health.

The V call is TRBV18, the J call TRBJ1-2; 7 bases are shared with TRBD1. After removal of 4 bases from V and 5 bases from J, the junction contained 7 bases not matched to a gene. The CDR3 is 14 amino acids. Germline CDR1 KGHSH, CDR2 LQKENI. The CDR3: CASSRGQDPYGYTF. The CDR3 DNA sequence: TGTGCCAGCTCACGCGGACAGGACCCTTATGGCTACACCTTC.

The chain carries TRBV7-9 and TRBJ1-2; D perhaps matches TRBD1 (6 bases). V lost 2 bases and J lost 7, with 11 bases in between. There are 13 residues in the CDR3. The germline gives CDR1 SEHNR, CDR2 FQNEAQ (reference sequence). CDR3 coding DNA: TGTGCCAGCAGCTTAAACAGGGCCCCTGGCTACACCTTC. This encodes CASSLNRAPGYTF.

The chain joins TRBV27 to TRBJ1-2; 8 bases line up with TRBD1. J lost 4 bases, V lost 5 bases, and 9 bases had no gene match. CDR1 and CDR2 from the germline V gene are MNHEY and SMNVEV (reference sequence). The CDR3 spans 15 residues. The CDR3 DNA reads TGTGCCAGCAGTATAACAGGGGGGCGAGGCTATGGCTACACCTTC. This gives the protein CASSITGGRGYGYTF.

The V call is TRBV5-4, the J call TRBJ1-1; 9 bases map to TRBD1. This CDR3 is 15 amino acids long. Germline CDR1 and CDR2: SGHNT and YYREEE (reference sequence). The ends lost 0 bases at V and 5 bases at J; junction bases unmatched: 5. This CDR3 is CASSLVRDRVTEAFF. For the CDR3, the DNA is TGTGCCAGCAGCTTGGTACGGGACAGGGTAACTGAAGCTTTCTTT. Drawing the rest from reference TRBV5-4 and TRBJ1-1, the complete variable domain is ETGVTQSPTHLIKTRGQQVTLRCSSQSGHNTVSWYQQALGQGPQFIFQYYREEENGRGNFPPRFSGLQFPNYSSELNVNALELDDSALYLCASSLVRDRVTEAFFGQGTRLTVV.

This clonotype was counted a few times. This chain links TRBV20-1 with TRBJ1-4; TRBD1 matches at 7 bases. Germline V CDR1 and CDR2: DFQATT, SNEGSKA (reference sequence). This CDR3 spans 16 amino acids. Trimming removed 1 base from V and 2 bases from J; junction bases left unmatched: 7. The CDR3 reads CSARVGGRRTNEKLFF. Here the CDR3 DNA reads TGCAGTGCTAGAGTAGGGGGCCGGCGGACTAATGAAAAACTGTTTTTT.

This clonotype has only a few counts. Written as DNA, the CDR3 is TGTGCCAGCAGCTCTACTAGGGACATTCAGTACTTC. This sequence encodes CASSSTRDIQYF. V usage is TRBV28 and J usage is TRBJ2-5, with D maybe TRBD2 (5 bases). With the DNA end fitting TRBJ2-4 better, the J assignment may be wrong. Germline CDR1 and CDR2: MDHEN and SYDVKM. This CDR3 is 12 amino acids long.

This clonotype was seen many times. The chain's CDR3 is CSVARPTDTQYF. The CDR3 DNA follows: TGCAGCGTTGCTAGACCCACAGATACGCAGTATTTT. The chain recombines TRBV29-1 with TRBJ2-3; no reliable D call. The V gene lost 4 bases and the J gene lost 2 bases, with 7 bases spanning the gap. This CDR3 spans 12 amino acids. CDR1 and CDR2 from the germline V gene are SQVTM and ANQGSEA.

The V gene is TRBV6-2 or TRBV6-3, the J gene TRBJ1-2; perhaps TRBD1 as D (5 bases). This CDR3 spans 12 amino acids. The germline CDR1 and CDR2 sequences are MNHEY and SVGEGT. The V gene lost 8 bases and the J gene lost 3 bases, with 10 bases spanning the gap. As DNA, the CDR3 is TGTGCCAGCGCGCAGGGATACTATGGCTACACCTTC. Protein sequence: CASAQGYYGYTF.

The CDR3 region has the DNA TGCAGTGCTAGACAAGGGCTAGATCAGCCCCAGCATTTT. Protein product: CSARQGLDQPQHF. The gene calls are TRBV20-1 and TRBJ1-5, with D unresolved. The CDR3 consists of 13 residues. V lost 2 bases, J lost 5 bases, and 10 bases lay in between. CDR1 and CDR2 (germline): DFQATT, SNEGSKA (reference sequence).

On this clonotype itself: This may stem from a read error, because a much larger clone lies one nucleotide away. The rearrangement uses TRBV11-3 and TRBJ2-3; the match to TRBD2 covers 14 bases. The CDR3 is made up of 16 amino acids. V lost 5 bases, J lost 5 bases, and 6 bases stayed unmatched. The V gene's germline CDR1 is SGHNT and CDR2 YENEEA. CDR3 region: CASSPRTSGGKDTQYF. The CDR3 DNA sequence: TGTGCCAGCAGCCCCCGGACTAGCGGGGGGAAAGATACGCAGTATTTT. Full variable domain (outside the CDR3, taken from reference TRBV11-3 and TRBJ2-3): EAGVVQSPRYKIIEKKQPVAFWCNPISGHNTLYWYLQNLGQGPELLIRYENEEAVDDSQLPKDRFSAERLKGVDSTLKIQPAELGDSAVYLCASSPRTSGGKDTQYFGPGTRLTVL.